One and the same sample provided the 30 T cell receptor beta chains below, sequenced in a study of beta chain features in type 1 diabetes (dated by TCRdb to 2016 to 2018). Broad study findings and their caveats: In all four CD4+ subsets, TCRB CDR3 length was moderately but significantly shorter in type 1 diabetes patients.

The antigens of these receptors remain unknown. Library preparation used the immunoSEQ multiplex PCR assay. The High Capacity cDNA Reverse Transcription Kit was used to reverse transcribe all of the isolated RNA, meaning that expressed TCRB transcripts were what got sequenced. TCRdb retrieved this table from immuneACCESS and kept in-frame rearrangements only. Not all clones are present; in checked studies, unresolved V genes account for under half, and no reason is known for the remainder. The sample yields tens of thousands of clones; about 50% were counted once. The ten largest clones represent around 0.7% of the sample. Sequencing was performed on central memory CD4+ T cells from blood. All receptors derive from a man aged 30-40 years with type 1 diabetes.

This clone was counted between two and nine times. Other DNA sequences from this sample encode an identical CDR3 as well. The chain recombines TRBV7-2 with TRBJ2-3, with 13 nucleotides matching TRBD2. Germline V gene sequence: CDR1 SGHTA, CDR2 FQGNSA. CDR3 length equals 16 residues. J gave up 1 base and V 5 bases, and 3 bases lay outside the gene matches. The CDR3: CASSRLAGGGTDTQYF. The CDR3 DNA follows: TGTGCCAGCAGCCGACTAGCGGGAGGTGGCACAGATACGCAGTATTTT.

The J gene is TRBJ1-2, the V gene TRBV10-2, with D perhaps TRBD1 (5 bases). Per the germline V gene, CDR1 is WSHSY and CDR2 is SAAADI. V was cut by 7 bases and J by 3 bases, with 9 bases left in between. The CDR3 is made up of 12 amino acids. This CDR3 is CASTGGDYGYTF. Written as DNA, the CDR3 is TGCGCCAGCACGGGGGGGGACTATGGCTACACCTTC.

The gene calls are TRBV5-5 and TRBJ2-2; TRBD2 matches at 12 bases. V was pared by 1 base and J by 7 bases, with 5 bases of the junction left unmatched. There are 16 residues in the CDR3. Germline V gene lookup returns CDR1 SGHKS and CDR2 YYEKEE (reference sequence). CDR3 sequence (DNA): TGTGCCAGCAGCTTGTCTAGCGGGAGGGCTGTCGGGGAGCTGTTTTTT. Translation gives CASSLSSGRAVGELFF.

The gene calls are TRBV6-1 and TRBJ2-1; no clear D. Germline CDR1 reads MNHNS; CDR2 reads SASEGT. V lost 2 bases and J lost 0, with 8 bases in between. The CDR3 totals 15 residues. This CDR3 is CASSEQVSSYNEQFF. CDR3 DNA: TGTGCCAGCAGTGAACAGGTTTCCTCCTACAATGAGCAGTTCTTC.

This clone is categorized as medium-sized. The chain recombines TRBV19 with TRBJ2-7, with 10 bases matching TRBD2. The CDR3 extends over 15 amino acids. Germline lookup yields CDR1 LNHDA and CDR2 SQIVND (reference sequence). V shed 6 bases and J 3 bases; nucleotides not matched to a gene: 8. In DNA form, the CDR3 reads TGTGCCAGTAGCCGGGCTAGCGGGAGCGGCTACGAGCAGTACTTC. Translating it yields CASSRASGSGYEQYF.

The CDR3 bases are TGTGCCAGCAGTGAATCGGGGTGGGGCTACACCTTC. This gives the protein CASSESGWGYTF. The chain couples TRBV6-1 to TRBJ1-2; D remains ambiguous. The CDR3 length is 12 residues. V dropped 2 bases and J dropped 8 bases, with 9 bases sitting between them. The germline gives CDR1 MNHNS, CDR2 SASEGT.

This chain links TRBV6-5 with TRBJ2-7; D is ambiguous. Germline CDR1 is MNHEY and CDR2 is SVGAGI. Trimming stripped 5 bases from V and 2 bases from J, with 16 bases between. The CDR3 sequence is 15 residues long. This chain's CDR3 is CASSRQPLSTYEQYF. As DNA, the CDR3 is TGTGCCAGCAGTAGACAACCGCTCTCTACCTACGAGCAGTACTTC.

The chain links TRBV11-2 to TRBJ1-1; no reliable D call. V lost 2 bases and J 8 bases, leaving 6 bases between the germline ends. Looked up from germline, CDR1 is SGHAT and CDR2 is FQNNGV. This CDR3 is built from 11 residues. The CDR3 loop reads CASSLQAEAFF. CDR3 nucleotides: TGTGCCAGCAGCTTACAGGCAGAAGCTTTCTTT.

In this sample, this clone turned up a few times. The gene calls are TRBV6-6 and TRBJ2-7; TRBD2 is a possible D gene (7 bases). V dropped 2 bases and J dropped 5 bases, with 13 bases sitting between them. This CDR3 contains 14 residues. Germline V gene lookup returns CDR1 MNHNY and CDR2 SVGAGI (reference sequence). CDR3 DNA sequence: TGTGCCAGCAGTTACGGGGGGGCGCGGAACGAGCAGTACTTC. This encodes CASSYGGARNEQYF.

This clone was picked up a small number of times. V usage is TRBV30 and J usage is TRBJ1-1, with D unresolved. The germline V gene encodes CDR1 GTSNPN and CDR2 SVGIG (reference sequence). The CDR3 is made up of 11 amino acids. V lost 2 bases to trimming and J lost 5 bases, with 6 bases between them. CDR3 residues: CAWSPGTEAFF. The CDR3 DNA follows: TGTGCCTGGAGTCCAGGAACTGAAGCTTTCTTT.

This chain connects TRBV5-1 to TRBJ2-7, with a weak D call TRBD1 (7 bases). Trimming took off 4 bases at V and 4 bases at J, with 18 bases between the two ends. The length of the CDR3 is 15 residues. Germline assignment: CDR1 SGHRS and CDR2 YFSETQ. This CDR3 reads CASSIFRQGGYEQYF. The CDR3 DNA reads as TGCGCCAGCAGCATTTTCCGGCAGGGGGGTTACGAGCAGTACTTC.

Only a few counts were recorded for this clone. This CDR3 reads CASKGTGGDQPQHF. Written as DNA, the CDR3 is TGTGCCAGCAAGGGGACAGGGGGCGATCAGCCCCAGCATTTT. V and J are TRBV6-1 and TRBJ1-5; 12 nucleotides match TRBD1. From germline, CDR1 is MNHNS and CDR2 SASEGT. Losses at the gene ends were 7 bases for V and 5 bases for J; bases not matched to a gene: 3. CDR3 length: 14 residues.

The chain is built from TRBV5-6 and TRBJ1-1; TRBD1 matches at 7 bases. CDR3 size: 15 residues. V was clipped by 4 bases and J by 1 base; unmatched bases: 7. CDR1 and CDR2 from the germline V gene are SGHDT and YYEEEE. In DNA form, the CDR3 reads TGTGCCAGCAGCCCTGACAGGGACTGGAACACTGAAGCTTTCTTT. Amino acid sequence: CASSPDRDWNTEAFF.

The V call is TRBV18, the J call TRBJ1-2; D is undetermined. Germline V gives CDR1 KGHSH, CDR2 LQKENI. CDR3 size: 16 residues. V dropped 3 bases and J dropped 0 bases, with 14 bases sitting between them. The CDR3 loop reads CASSPSIEETNYGYTF. CDR3 DNA: TGTGCCAGCTCACCGAGTATTGAGGAAACTAACTATGGCTACACCTTC.

This clone was observed a few times. The chain carries TRBV27 and TRBJ2-2; 7 positions agree with TRBD1. This CDR3 region has 15 residues. With 5 bases clipped from V and 2 bases from J, the junction kept 5 bases outside the gene matches. CDR1 MNHEY and CDR2 SMNVEV come from the germline V gene (reference sequence). CDR3 protein: CASSNGQVNTGELFF. The CDR3 DNA reads TGTGCCAGCAGTAACGGACAGGTTAACACCGGGGAGCTGTTTTTT.

This clone was seen more than once but under ten times. The V and J genes are TRBV23-1 and TRBJ1-4; 7 nucleotides align to TRBD1. TRBV23-1 is sorted into the ORF group, with uncertain function. The CDR3 runs 18 residues. V gave up 0 bases and J gave up 0 bases; unmatched junction bases: 7. In DNA, the CDR3 is TGCGCCAGCAGTCAATCACGAGGGACAGAAACAACTAATGAAAAACTGTTTTTT. This encodes CASSQSRGTETTNEKLFF.

The J gene is TRBJ1-5, the V gene TRBV19, with 8 nucleotides matching TRBD1. CDR1 is LNHDA, CDR2 SQIVND, per germline (reference sequence). This CDR3 is built from 13 residues. V shed 6 bases, J shed 2 bases, and the junction held 0 bases outside the gene matches. CDR3 amino acids: CASRDRGNQPQHF. The DNA of the CDR3 is TGTGCCAGTAGGGACAGGGGCAATCAGCCCCAGCATTTT. The full variable domain, rest sourced from reference TRBV19 and TRBJ1-5, is DGGITQSPKYLFRKEGQNVTLSCEQNLNHDAMYWYRQDPGQGLRLIYYSQIVNDFQKGDIAEGYSVSREKKESFPLTVTSAQKNPTAFYLCASRDRGNQPQHFGDGTRLSIL.

The rearrangement uses TRBV15 and TRBJ1-1; D may be TRBD1 (6 bases). The V end was cut by 0 bases, the J end by 3 bases, with 14 bases between. The CDR3 spans 16 residues. Per the germline V gene, CDR1 is LNHNV and CDR2 is YYDKDF (reference sequence). CDR3 sequence (DNA): TGTGCCACCAGCAGAGACCCAGGGGCTGGGGACACTGAAGCTTTCTTT. Its protein product is CATSRDPGAGDTEAFF. The full variable domain, its missing parts supplied by reference TRBV15 and TRBJ1-1, is DAMVIQNPRYQVTQFGKPVTLSCSQTLNHNVMYWYQQKSSQAPKLLFHYYDKDFNNEADTPDNFQSRRPNTSFCFLDIRSPGLGDTAMYLCATSRDPGAGDTEAFFGQGTRLTVV.

In its sample, this clone was seen a few times. The chain uses TRBV18 and TRBJ2-3; TRBD2 matches at 8 bases. The CDR3 runs to 12 residues. The germline gives CDR1 KGHSH, CDR2 LQKENI. The trim removed 5 bases at V and 6 bases at J, leaving 1 base unmatched. CDR3 sequence reads: CASSEREDTQYF. The DNA of the CDR3 is TGTGCCAGCTCAGAGCGGGAGGATACGCAGTATTTT.

The chain is built from TRBV18 and TRBJ1-1; D is undetermined. The CDR3 consists of 15 residues. V lost 3 bases and J 0 bases, leaving 11 bases between the germline ends. Germline V gene sequence: CDR1 KGHSH, CDR2 LQKENI. CDR3 DNA: TGTGCCAGCTCACCTTCGTCTTCGGTGAACACTGAAGCTTTCTTT. Its protein product is CASSPSSSVNTEAFF.

The chain combines TRBV7-2 with TRBJ2-5, with 7 nucleotides matching TRBD2. Trimming cost V 1 base and J 4 bases; bases outside gene matches: 6. This CDR3 is built from 15 residues. Germline CDR1 reads SGHTA; CDR2 reads FQGNSA. CDR3 region: CASSLVTSPGETQYF. The CDR3 DNA sequence: TGTGCCAGCAGCTTAGTGACTAGCCCCGGAGAGACCCAGTACTTC.

The chain is built from TRBV7-9 and TRBJ2-1; the D gene is possibly TRBD2 (5 bases). CDR1 is SEHNR and CDR2 is FQNEAQ in the germline V gene (reference sequence). Deletions cut 4 bases from V and 9 bases from J, with 16 bases between. The CDR3 length is 14 residues. The CDR3 nucleotides read TGTGCCAGCAGCTGGGATCGGGCGGGCCGTGAGCAGTTCTTC. Translating gives CASSWDRAGREQFF.

This clone was recorded a few times. The rearrangement joins TRBV5-1 to TRBJ2-5, with 8 bases identical to TRBD1. The germline gives CDR1 SGHRS, CDR2 YFSETQ. There are 15 residues in the CDR3. V lost 0 bases to trimming and J lost 6 bases; unmatched junction nucleotides: 7. The CDR3 reads CASSLAAQGAKTQYF. CDR3 nucleotide sequence: TGCGCCAGCAGCTTGGCCGCGCAGGGGGCAAAGACCCAGTACTTC. Full variable domain (remainder filled in from reference TRBV5-1 and TRBJ2-5): KAGVTQTPRYLIKTRGQQVTLSCSPISGHRSVSWYQQTPGQGLQFLFEYFSETQRNKGNFPGRFSGRQFSNSRSEMNVSTLELGDSALYLCASSLAAQGAKTQYFGPGTRLLVL.

The CDR3 loop is CASSQEGFGTGGGKLFF. The CDR3 bases are TGCGCCAGCAGCCAAGAAGGATTTGGGACAGGGGGAGGGAAACTGTTTTTT. The J gene is TRBJ1-4, the V gene TRBV4-1, with 11 bases that match TRBD1. CDR1 and CDR2 from the germline V gene are MGHRA and YSYEKL. The V gene end was trimmed by 0 bases and the J gene end by 11 bases; junction bases not matched to a gene: 11. This CDR3 has 17 residues.

This chain joins TRBV28 and TRBJ1-2; 11 nucleotides line up with TRBD1. The CDR3 spans 15 residues. The V gene end was trimmed by 6 bases and the J gene end by 7 bases; junction bases not matched to a gene: 10. The germline V gene encodes CDR1 MDHEN and CDR2 SYDVKM. CDR3 nucleotides: TGTGCCAGCAGCCCGGCCCCGGGACAGGGGGTTGGCTACACCTTC. Its protein product is CASSPAPGQGVGYTF.

In its sample, this clone was seen a few times. The gene calls are TRBV5-4 and TRBJ2-5; 11 nucleotides agree with TRBD2. V was clipped by 1 base and J by 7 bases; unmatched bases: 6. Germline V gives CDR1 SGHNT, CDR2 YYREEE (reference sequence). The CDR3 runs 15 residues. CDR3 residues: CASSLTSGGRGTQYF. Written as DNA, the CDR3 is TGTGCCAGCAGCTTGACTAGCGGGGGCCGAGGGACCCAGTACTTC.

V usage is TRBV21-1 and J usage is TRBJ2-7; TRBD1 is the table's D call and was not checked against the DNA. TRBV21-1 is marked as a pseudogene. The CDR3 has 16 residues. Written as DNA, the CDR3 is TGTGCCAGCATAGTCCCACAGGGGGTGAAAAGATACGAGCAGTACTTC. Translation: CASIVPQGVKRYEQYF.

This clone has just a few counts. This sequence joins TRBV7-6 and TRBJ2-7; no definite D call. V lost 1 base, J lost 3 bases, and 13 bases lay in between. Germline V CDR1 and CDR2: SGHVS, FNYEAQ. The CDR3 contains 15 residues. CDR3 in DNA: TGTGCCAGCAGCTTAGGATCAGTCCCAAGCTACGAGCAGTACTTC. Amino acids: CASSLGSVPSYEQYF. Full variable domain (outside the CDR3, taken from reference TRBV7-6 and TRBJ2-7): GAGVSQSPRYKVTKRGQDVALRCDPISGHVSLYWYRQALGQGPEFLTYFNYEAQQDKSGLPNDRFSAERPEGSISTLTIQRTEQRDSAMYRCASSLGSVPSYEQYFGPGTRLTVT.

The genes are TRBV5-4 and TRBJ2-3; 9 bases are shared with TRBD2. Germline CDR1 is SGHNT and CDR2 is YYREEE (reference sequence). After removal of 6 bases from V and 3 bases from J, the junction contained 5 bases not matched to a gene. CDR3 length: 14 amino acids. Here the CDR3 DNA reads TGTGCCAGCACGAGCGGGGGGTCTACAGATACGCAGTATTTT. Its protein product is CASTSGGSTDTQYF.

The chain employs TRBV5-1 and TRBJ1-5, with TRBD1 matching 7 bases. J lost 1 base, V lost 5 bases, and 3 bases had no gene match. The CDR3 is 14 amino acids. The germline V gene has CDR1 SGHRS and CDR2 YFSETQ. DNA for the CDR3: TGCGCCAGCAGTCGGGACAGCAGCAATCAGCCCCAGCATTTT. As protein: CASSRDSSNQPQHF.